One TCR beta chain is described in this entry. This CDR3 contains 16 residues. Germline V CDR1 and CDR2: MGHDK, SYGVNS. V lost 3 bases and J 10 bases, leaving 21 bases between the germline ends. This table comes from immunoSEQ multiplex PCR, and its TCRdb copy is limited to in-frame clones, with some not included. The sample contains about 77,000 clones, about 92% of which appear only once. Second-dose groups at about 4 or about 12 weeks were pooled. This record belongs to a study of T cell responses to AZD1222 COVID-19 vaccine. The V gene is TRBV25-1, the J gene TRBJ1-4; no reliable D call. The sample was peripheral blood, taken 28 days after the second AZD1222 dose. The clonotype comes from an adult who received the AZD1222 COVID-19 vaccine. As DNA, the CDR3 is TGTGCCAGCAGTGATGATCTCGGCCCACCTAGCGGAAAACTGTTTTTT. Its translation: CASSDDLGPPSGKLFF.